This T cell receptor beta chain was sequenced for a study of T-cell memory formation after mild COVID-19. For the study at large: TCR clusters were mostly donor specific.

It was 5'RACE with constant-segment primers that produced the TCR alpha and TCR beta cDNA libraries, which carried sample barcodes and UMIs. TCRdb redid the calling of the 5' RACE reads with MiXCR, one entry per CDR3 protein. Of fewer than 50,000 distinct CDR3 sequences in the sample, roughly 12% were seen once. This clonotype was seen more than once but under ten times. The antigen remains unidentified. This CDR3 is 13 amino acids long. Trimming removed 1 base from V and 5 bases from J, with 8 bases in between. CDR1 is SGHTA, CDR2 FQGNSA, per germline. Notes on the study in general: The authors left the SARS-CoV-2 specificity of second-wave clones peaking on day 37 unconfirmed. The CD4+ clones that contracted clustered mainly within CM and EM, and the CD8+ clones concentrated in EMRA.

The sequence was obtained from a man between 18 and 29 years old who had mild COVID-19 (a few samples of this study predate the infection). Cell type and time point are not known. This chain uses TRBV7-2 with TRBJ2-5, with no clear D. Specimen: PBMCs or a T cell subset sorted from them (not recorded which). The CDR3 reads CASSLDYSETQYF. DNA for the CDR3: TGTGCCAGCAGCTTAGACTATAGCGAGACCCAGTACTTC.